These 22 T cell receptor beta chains were sequenced from one sample in a study of cytomegalovirus exposure and HLA in healthy donors. PCR primers comprised 60 Vbeta and 13 Jbeta primers. Data came from immunoSEQ multiplex PCR; TCRdb stores just in-frame clones and leaves some out. The repertoire has about 80,000 clones, 62% of them found once; the top ten carry 3.5% to 4.5%. The sample taken for sequencing was PBMCs. The source of these receptors is a male donor in good health and CMV-seropositive.

This clone has just a few counts. The chain couples TRBV5-4 to TRBJ1-2, with D possibly TRBD1 on 6 matching bases. CDR1 and CDR2 from the germline V gene are SGHNT and YYREEE (reference sequence). V gave up 0 bases and J gave up 2 bases, with 11 bases separating them. The CDR3 is 15 residues long. The CDR3, as DNA: TGTGCCAGCAGCTTGGGGACAGACCCGAACTATGGCTACACCTTC. Translating gives CASSLGTDPNYGYTF.

The rearrangement links TRBV10-3 to TRBJ2-5, with a tentative D call TRBD1 (6 bases). V lost 3 bases and J lost 0, with 11 bases in between. CDR1 and CDR2 from the germline V gene are ENHRY and SYGVKD. This CDR3 region has 15 residues. The DNA of the CDR3 is TGTGCCATCAGTGAAGGGCAGGGGTACCAAGAGACCCAGTACTTC. Protein: CAISEGQGYQETQYF.

A few counts support this clone. As DNA, the CDR3 is TGTGCCAGCAGCACTAGCGGGGGTGGTTTCACAGATACGCAGTATTTT. Protein product: CASSTSGGGFTDTQYF. J is TRBJ2-3 and V is TRBV6-6; TRBD2 matches 11 bases. The germline CDR1 and CDR2 sequences are MNHNY and SVGAGI (reference sequence). The CDR3 is made up of 16 amino acids. The ends lost 6 bases at V and 2 bases at J; junction bases unmatched: 7.

In nucleotides, the CDR3 is TGTGCCAGCAGTTCAATCCGGACACATCGCTCCTACAATGAGCAGTTCTTC. Translated: CASSSIRTHRSYNEQFF. The chain recombines TRBV27 with TRBJ2-1; possible D gene TRBD1, 5 bases. V dropped 4 bases and J dropped 0 bases, with 16 bases sitting between them. CDR1 MNHEY and CDR2 SMNVEV come from the germline V gene (reference sequence). The CDR3 is 17 amino acids.

The rearrangement uses TRBV9 and TRBJ1-1; D call uncertain. Trimming removed 2 bases at V and 1 base at J, with 12 bases between. CDR1 is SGDLS, CDR2 YYNGEE, per germline. This CDR3 spans 15 amino acids. The CDR3 reads CASSVKTGSNTEAFF. CDR3 sequence (DNA): TGTGCCAGCAGCGTCAAGACGGGGTCGAACACTGAAGCTTTCTTT.

The V and J genes are TRBV9 and TRBJ1-2, with D unclear. Germline assignment: CDR1 SGDLS and CDR2 YYNGEE. The ends were cut back, 3 bases at V and 4 bases at J, with 10 bases in the middle. The CDR3 sequence is 13 residues long. This CDR3 reads CASSARQAYGYTF. CDR3 bases: TGTGCCAGCAGCGCACGCCAGGCCTATGGCTACACCTTC.

The chain recombines TRBV6-5 with TRBJ2-5, with 9 bases that match TRBD1. V was pared by 4 bases and J by 5 bases, with 5 bases of the junction left unmatched. Germline-derived CDR1 and CDR2 are MNHEY and SVGAGI. There are 14 residues in the CDR3. DNA of the CDR3: TGTGCCAGCAGTTTGACAGGGGGGGCGGAGACCCAGTACTTC. Translated, it gives CASSLTGGAETQYF.

V gene TRBV7-3 combines with J gene TRBJ2-2, with 8 bases lining up with TRBD2. CDR3 length: 12 amino acids. In germline, CDR1 is SGHTA, CDR2 FQGTGA. V was clipped by 5 bases and J by 7 bases; unmatched bases: 0. The CDR3 reads CASSRGGGELFF. Here the CDR3 DNA reads TGTGCCAGCAGCCGGGGGGGCGGGGAGCTGTTTTTT.

The V gene is TRBV30, the J gene TRBJ2-7; 10 bases map to TRBD1. The CDR3 covers 14 residues. Germline lookup yields CDR1 GTSNPN and CDR2 SVGIG (reference sequence). V lost 0 bases and J lost 4; bases outside the gene matches: 3. DNA for the CDR3: TGTGCCTGGAGTGTTGGGGACAGGGGTTACGAGCAGTACTTC. This codes for CAWSVGDRGYEQYF.

The chain has TRBV2 and TRBJ2-4; D gene unclear. The CDR3 extends over 11 amino acids. Trimming removed 3 bases at V and 6 bases at J, with 3 bases between. CDR1 is SNHLY and CDR2 is FYNNEI in the germline V gene. CDR3 coding DNA: TGTGCCAGCAGTGACCTAAACATTCAGTACTTC. Protein sequence: CASSDLNIQYF. Full variable domain (missing parts from reference TRBV2 and TRBJ2-4): EPEVTQTPSHQVTQMGQEVILRCVPISNHLYFYWYRQILGQKVEFLVSFYNNEISEKSEIFDDQFSVERPDGSNFTLKIRSTKLEDSAMYFCASSDLNIQYFGAGTRLSVL.

The CDR3 is CASPGTGRTEAFF. The CDR3 region has the DNA TGTGCCAGCCCCGGGACAGGGCGGACTGAAGCTTTCTTT. The chain recombines TRBV6-1 with TRBJ1-1; TRBD1 agrees at 9 bases. Germline trimming cut 8 bases from V and 5 bases from J; bases unmatched to any gene: 6. This CDR3 has 13 amino acids. Germline V gives CDR1 MNHNS, CDR2 SASEGT.

V gene TRBV5-4 combines with J gene TRBJ1-1; D remains ambiguous. The CDR3 contains 14 residues. V was cut by 2 bases and J by 6 bases, with 14 bases left in between. Germline CDR1 and CDR2: SGHNT and YYREEE (reference sequence). The CDR3 nucleotides read TGTGCCAGCAGCTTTCGAGGAGGTCCGTCTGAAGCTTTCTTT. It encodes CASSFRGGPSEAFF.

The gene calls are TRBV5-1 and TRBJ1-1; 8 bases align to TRBD1. CDR3 length: 14 residues. Germline CDR1 and CDR2: SGHRS and YFSETQ. The junction had 8 bases not matched to a gene; V was cut back by 4 bases and J by 6 bases. CDR3 residues: CASSHGQGGSEAFF. CDR3 DNA: TGCGCCAGCAGCCACGGACAGGGTGGGTCTGAAGCTTTCTTT.

The chain is built from TRBV7-9 and TRBJ1-2, with TRBD1 matching over 8 bases. There are 15 residues in the CDR3. Trimming at V came to 2 bases and at J to 4 bases, leaving 6 bases not matched to a gene. Looked up from germline, CDR1 is SEHNR and CDR2 is FQNEAQ (reference sequence). The CDR3 reads CASSLRTGTPYGYTF. Here the CDR3 DNA reads TGTGCCAGCAGCTTAAGGACAGGGACCCCCTATGGCTACACCTTC.

The chain joins TRBV11-1 to TRBJ2-3; TRBD2 is a possible D gene (6 bases). Germline loops: CDR1 SGHAT, CDR2 FQDESV (reference sequence). The CDR3 spans 15 residues. V lost 3 bases and J 1 base, leaving 11 bases between the germline ends. The CDR3 nucleotides are TGTGCCAGCAGCTTGGGGCGGGGACGCACAGATACGCAGTATTTT. Its protein product is CASSLGRGRTDTQYF.

This chain connects TRBV18 to TRBJ1-5; D remains unclear. Germline V CDR1 and CDR2: KGHSH, LQKENI. V lost 2 bases to trimming and J lost 0 bases, with 11 bases between them. The CDR3 is 16 amino acids. CDR3 coding DNA: TGTGCCAGCTCACCAGAGATAAACGATAGCAATCAGCCCCAGCATTTT. This sequence encodes CASSPEINDSNQPQHF.

The chain carries TRBV2 and TRBJ1-3; 9 nucleotides align to TRBD1. CDR1 and CDR2 (germline): SNHLY, FYNNEI. The CDR3 extends over 16 amino acids. Trimming at V came to 6 bases and at J to 4 bases, leaving 10 bases not matched to a gene. CDR3 amino acids: CASSEGQGLSGNTIYF. The CDR3 region has the DNA TGTGCCAGCAGCGAGGGACAGGGTTTGTCAGGAAACACCATATATTTT.

The chain recombines TRBV9 with TRBJ2-6; no reliable D call. There are 16 residues in the CDR3. V was cut by 0 bases and J by 0 bases, with 7 bases left in between. Germline CDR1 is SGDLS and CDR2 is YYNGEE. The CDR3 region is CASSVGPGSGANVLTF. The DNA for the CDR3 is TGTGCCAGCAGCGTAGGGCCAGGCTCTGGGGCCAACGTCCTGACTTTC.

This clone has only a few counts. The V gene is TRBV5-6, the J gene TRBJ2-1, with unresolved D. V gave up 9 bases and J gave up 1 base, with 17 bases separating them. The CDR3 runs 15 residues. Germline CDR1 and CDR2: SGHDT and YYEEEE. CDR3 nucleotide sequence: TGTGCCACCCAGCCTTTCCAGGTTTCCTACAATGAGCAGTTCTTC. Its protein is CATQPFQVSYNEQFF.

The V and J genes are TRBV28 and TRBJ2-3; TRBD2 matches at 7 bases. The CDR3 length is 17 residues. Losses at the gene ends were 1 base for V and 2 bases for J; bases not matched to a gene: 9. Germline V gene lookup returns CDR1 MDHEN and CDR2 SYDVKM. Written as DNA, the CDR3 is TGTGCCAGCAGTTTATTGGGGGGGGGAGGGCCCACAGATACGCAGTATTTT. Translated, it gives CASSLLGGGGPTDTQYF.

V usage is TRBV30 and J usage is TRBJ1-5; 8 nucleotides align to TRBD1. Germline CDR1 and CDR2: GTSNPN and SVGIG (reference sequence). Unmatched junction bases numbered 14, after V lost 1 base and J lost 3 bases. The CDR3 runs 18 residues. The CDR3 reads CAWSGALTGGRVNQPQHF. The CDR3, as DNA: TGTGCCTGGAGTGGGGCGTTAACAGGGGGACGAGTCAATCAGCCCCAGCATTTT.

This chain uses TRBV7-9 with TRBJ2-6; D is unresolved. The germline CDR1 and CDR2 sequences are SEHNR and FQNEAQ (reference sequence). V lost 7 bases and J lost 0, with 16 bases in between. The CDR3 sequence is 17 residues long. The CDR3 here is CASTAAQAFSGANVLTF. The CDR3 nucleotides read TGTGCCAGCACCGCTGCGCAGGCATTCTCTGGGGCCAACGTCCTGACTTTC.